This note documents a single T cell receptor (beta chain) sequence. The antigen is unknown. A read error may explain this, as a much larger clone is one base away. This sample is part of a study of blood T cells in healthy people across ages. CDR3 length: 13 amino acids. Looked up from germline, CDR1 is MNHEY and CDR2 is SMNVEV (reference sequence). Together with a sample-barcoded 5' primer, a J-beta primer mix was included in a second PCR lasting roughly 6 to 12 cycles. In TCRdb, the 5' RACE reads were re-called with MiXCR into one record per CDR3 protein. The sample records 650,000 to 1,000,000 distinct CDR3 sequences, more than 35% being singletons. Whole-study results and caveats: Reliance upon unsorted PBMCs precluded definitive naive versus antigen-experienced comparison.

The source of this sequence is a man aged 80 or over in good health. Sequencing used blood. The rearrangement links TRBV27 to TRBJ2-7, with D possibly being TRBD2 (5 bases). The CDR3 region is CACSHGREGEQYF. The CDR3 DNA follows: TGTGCCTGCAGTCACGGACGAGAGGGCGAGCAGTACTTC.